Listed here is a single T cell receptor (beta chain). Its antigen remains unidentified. This entry comes from a study of T cell responses to AZD1222 COVID-19 vaccine. CDR3 length: 13 residues. Germline V gene lookup returns CDR1 SGHVS and CDR2 FQNEAQ. V lost 4 bases and J 7 bases, leaving 14 bases between the germline ends. The study's findings and limits: Spike-specific TCR breadth and depth were elevated following two AZD1222 doses. Only a handful of AZD1222 recipients, more than five in all, had baseline seropositivity.

Produced via immunoSEQ multiplex PCR; TCRdb's table is partial and in-frame only. This table holds fewer than 150,000 clones, approximately 94% found once. The V and J genes are TRBV7-8 and TRBJ2-7; D tentatively reads TRBD1 or TRBD2 (5 bases each). The sample consisted of peripheral blood, taken on day 0 of AZD1222 vaccination. The sequence came from an adult in good health. CDR3 nucleotide sequence: TGTGCCAGCAGCTCAGGGACCCCTCTGGAGCAGTACTTC. Amino acid sequence: CASSSGTPLEQYF.